Shown below are 29 T cell receptor beta chains from a single sample sequenced in a study of control samples from healthy donors and cancer patients. The protocol was immunoSEQ multiplex PCR, while the TCRdb copy is restricted to in-frame clones and leaves out a portion. The repertoire holds about 110,000 clones, with approximately 84% as singletons. Material for sequencing was blood. The receptors were sampled from a man aged 18 to 30 in good health.

CDR3 residues: CASSVGGHLNTEAFF. DNA of the CDR3: TGTGCCAGCAGCGTAGGAGGACATCTGAACACTGAAGCTTTCTTT. The chain couples TRBV9 to TRBJ1-1, with D possibly TRBD1 on 5 matching bases. Germline CDR1 SGDLS, CDR2 YYNGEE. V dropped 0 bases and J dropped 0 bases, with 9 bases sitting between them. This CDR3 comprises 15 residues.

V and J are TRBV7-6 and TRBJ2-5, with D uncertain. V lost 5 bases and J lost 9, with 16 bases in between. Looked up from germline, CDR1 is SGHVS and CDR2 is FNYEAQ. This CDR3 comprises 13 residues. The CDR3 sequence is CASSPNNRVAQYF. The DNA of the CDR3 is TGTGCCAGCAGCCCCAACAATCGGGTGGCCCAGTACTTC. Complete variable domain (other parts from reference TRBV7-6 and TRBJ2-5): GAGVSQSPRYKVTKRGQDVALRCDPISGHVSLYWYRQALGQGPEFLTYFNYEAQQDKSGLPNDRFSAERPEGSISTLTIQRTEQRDSAMYRCASSPNNRVAQYFGPGTRLLVL.

The chain uses TRBV5-4 and TRBJ2-5; TRBD2 might be the D (5 bases). CDR1 is SGHNT and CDR2 is YYREEE in the germline V gene (reference sequence). V lost 4 bases and J 1 base, leaving 8 bases between the germline ends. This CDR3 region has 13 residues. The CDR3 nucleotides are TGTGCCAGCAGCCCCGGGGTCCAAGAGACCCAGTACTTC. Protein product: CASSPGVQETQYF.

V and J are TRBV7-9 and TRBJ1-1; weak D call: TRBD1 (5 bases). V was shortened by 7 bases and J by 4 bases, with 22 bases between the two germline ends. From germline, CDR1 is SEHNR and CDR2 FQNEAQ (reference sequence). This CDR3 is built from 16 residues. The chain's CDR3 is CASNLPREGHITEAFF. The CDR3 nucleotides read TGTGCCAGCAACCTCCCTCGGGAGGGGCATATCACTGAAGCTTTCTTT.

The chain uses TRBV6-1 and TRBJ1-5, with a possible D match to TRBD1 (5 bases). V shed 3 bases and J shed 7 bases, with 19 bases lying between them. The CDR3 extends over 16 amino acids. CDR1 is MNHNS and CDR2 is SASEGT in the germline V gene. CDR3 in amino acids: CASSETDGRPSQPQHF. The CDR3 DNA is TGTGCCAGCAGTGAGACAGACGGCCGCCCGAGCCAGCCCCAGCATTTT.

The J gene is TRBJ1-2, the V gene TRBV19; 9 bases fit TRBD1. The junction had 10 bases not matched to a gene; V was cut back by 7 bases and J by 4 bases. Germline lookup yields CDR1 LNHDA and CDR2 SQIVND (reference sequence). CDR3 size: 15 residues. CDR3 region: CASTAGQGRSYGYTF. The DNA of the CDR3 is TGTGCCAGTACCGCGGGACAGGGAAGGAGCTATGGCTACACCTTC.

The chain is built from TRBV25-1 and TRBJ1-6; D may be TRBD1 (5 bases). The germline CDR1 and CDR2 sequences are MGHDK and SYGVNS. The CDR3 runs to 13 residues. Trimming left V 5 bases short and J 6 bases short, with 8 bases between. The DNA of the CDR3 is TGTGCCAGCAGTCGGGGGTCTAATTCACCCCTCCACTTT. Protein: CASSRGSNSPLHF. The variable domain in full, completed from reference TRBV25-1 and TRBJ1-6, reads EADIYQTPRYLVIGTGKKITLECSQTMGHDKMYWYQQDPGMELHLIHYSYGVNSTEKGDLSSESTVSRIRTEHFPLTLESARPSHTSQYLCASSRGSNSPLHFGNGTRLTVT.

This clone was seen just once. V and J are TRBV4-1 and TRBJ2-1; 9 bases align to TRBD2. This CDR3 has 17 amino acids. Germline assignment: CDR1 MGHRA and CDR2 YSYEKL. The V gene end was trimmed by 4 bases and the J gene end by 5 bases; junction bases not matched to a gene: 12. The CDR3 DNA reads TGCGCCAGCAGCCTAAGCTTGGCGGGGGGGAATAACAATGAGCAGTTCTTC. It yields the protein CASSLSLAGGNNNEQFF.

The gene calls are TRBV18 and TRBJ1-1; a possible D gene is TRBD1 (6 bases). V was clipped by 2 bases and J by 1 base, with 14 bases between them. Germline CDR1 KGHSH, CDR2 LQKENI. The CDR3 extends over 16 amino acids. CDR3 coding DNA: TGTGCCAGCTCACCAGGGACAATGGACAGGAACACTGAAGCTTTCTTT. Protein product: CASSPGTMDRNTEAFF.

The V gene is TRBV5-6, the J gene TRBJ1-5; no firm D call. V shed 2 bases and J shed 2 bases, with 17 bases lying between them. Germline assignment: CDR1 SGHDT and CDR2 YYEEEE. The CDR3 runs to 17 residues. The CDR3 DNA reads as TGTGCCAGCAGCTTTTCGCTGGGAACAGCTCGCAATCAGCCCCAGCATTTT. It yields the protein CASSFSLGTARNQPQHF. The variable domain in full, with the rest retrieved from reference TRBV5-6 and TRBJ1-5, is DAGVTQSPTHLIKTRGQQVTLRCSPKSGHDTVSWYQQALGQGPQFIFQYYEEEERQRGNFPDRFSGHQFPNYSSELNVNALLLGDSALYLCASSFSLGTARNQPQHFGDGTRLSIL.

V and J are TRBV29-1 and TRBJ1-3; a weak D match, TRBD1 (5 bases). Trimming cost V 3 bases and J 4 bases, with 16 bases left between them. Germline V lookup: CDR1 SQVTM, CDR2 ANQGSEA. The CDR3 length is 15 residues. The CDR3 protein is CSVEGVEVAGNTIYF. The CDR3 DNA follows: TGCAGCGTTGAGGGGGTTGAGGTGGCGGGAAACACCATATATTTT.

The chain couples TRBV5-6 to TRBJ2-5, with 7 bases that match TRBD2. The CDR3 spans 14 residues. Germline assignment: CDR1 SGHDT and CDR2 YYEEEE. Trimming cost V 4 bases and J 5 bases; bases outside gene matches: 8. The CDR3 nucleotides are TGTGCCAGCAGCGGAGGACTAGGGTGGGAGACCCAGTACTTC. This encodes CASSGGLGWETQYF.

This rearrangement joins TRBV6-2 or TRBV6-3 to TRBJ2-1; D is uncertain. Germline V gene sequence: CDR1 MNHEY, CDR2 SVGEGT. Trimming pared 0 bases from V and 9 bases from J, leaving 6 bases between. The CDR3 has 12 amino acids. In DNA, the CDR3 is TGTGCCAGCAGTTACTCAGTTATTGAGCAGTTCTTC. Translation: CASSYSVIEQFF.

This rearrangement joins TRBV15 to TRBJ1-2; D perhaps matches TRBD1 (5 bases). V dropped 1 base and J dropped 2 bases, with 5 bases sitting between them. This CDR3 spans 13 amino acids. Per the germline V gene, CDR1 is LNHNV and CDR2 is YYDKDF (reference sequence). Written as DNA, the CDR3 is TGTGCCACCAGCAGAGGACAGAACTATGGCTACACCTTC. Encoded protein: CATSRGQNYGYTF.

This clone was detected a few times. The genes are TRBV3-1 (or the pseudogene TRBV3-2) and TRBJ1-3, with no clear D. CDR1 and CDR2 from the germline V gene are LGHDT and YNNKEL (reference sequence). V was pared by 1 base and J by 5 bases, with 15 bases between. The CDR3 covers 16 residues. The CDR3 is CASSQGVLDERNTIYF. The CDR3 nucleotides read TGTGCCAGCAGCCAAGGAGTGCTAGACGAGAGAAACACCATATATTTT.

CDR3 DNA sequence: TGCAGTGGGGGGGAGAACTATGGCTACACCTTC. This gives the protein CSGGENYGYTF. The V and J genes are TRBV20-1 and TRBJ1-2; D may be TRBD1 (5 bases). This CDR3 has 11 residues. CDR1 is DFQATT and CDR2 is SNEGSKA in the germline V gene (reference sequence). Trimming pared 7 bases from V and 2 bases from J, leaving 8 bases between.

The rearrangement links TRBV6-5 to TRBJ1-4, with D perhaps matching TRBD1 (6 bases). The CDR3 runs to 15 residues. CDR1 is MNHEY, CDR2 SVGAGI, per germline. Trimming took off 9 bases at V and 3 bases at J, with 17 bases between the two ends. The CDR3 region has the DNA TGTGCCAGTTCCCCTAGGGGGGCCGCTAATGAAAAACTGTTTTTT. Translating it yields CASSPRGAANEKLFF.

The rearrangement links TRBV18 to TRBJ1-2; 10 nucleotides agree with TRBD1. There are 16 residues in the CDR3. J was trimmed by 2 bases and V by 0 bases; bases with no gene match: 3. Germline lookup yields CDR1 KGHSH and CDR2 LQKENI. As DNA, the CDR3 is TGTGCCAGCTCACCACCCGGGACAGGGGCGAACTATGGCTACACCTTC. Translating it yields CASSPPGTGANYGYTF.

The chain recombines TRBV6-5 with TRBJ2-6; D unclear. Germline-derived CDR1 and CDR2 are MNHEY and SVGAGI. V was cut by 8 bases and J by 7 bases, with 18 bases left in between. The CDR3 is 15 residues long. The CDR3 region is CASLISTPVANVLTF. CDR3 nucleotides: TGTGCCAGCTTAATTTCCACTCCTGTAGCCAACGTCCTGACTTTC.

The J gene is TRBJ1-4, the V gene TRBV14; D unresolved. Per the germline V gene, CDR1 is SGHDN and CDR2 is FVKESK. This CDR3 spans 15 amino acids. V shed 1 base and J shed 1 base, with 7 bases lying between them. The CDR3 region is CASSQVGVTNEKLFF. The CDR3 DNA reads TGTGCCAGCAGCCAAGTTGGCGTAACTAATGAAAAACTGTTTTTT.

CDR3 amino acids: CATLGLAGGNEQFF. Written as DNA, the CDR3 is TGTGCCACACTAGGACTAGCGGGCGGAAATGAGCAGTTCTTC. V usage is TRBV10-3 and J usage is TRBJ2-1; 11 bases map to TRBD2. Looked up from germline, CDR1 is ENHRY and CDR2 is SYGVKD. The ends lost 10 bases at V and 7 bases at J; junction bases unmatched: 9. CDR3 size: 14 residues.

This chain links TRBV3-1 (or the pseudogene TRBV3-2) with TRBJ1-1; 10 bases agree with TRBD1. With 1 base clipped from V and 6 bases from J, the junction kept 2 bases outside the gene matches. The CDR3 consists of 14 residues. CDR1 and CDR2 (germline): LGHDT, YNNKEL (reference sequence). The CDR3 nucleotides are TGTGCCAGCAGCCAAGGACAGGGGGCAGCTGAAGCTTTCTTT. The encoded protein is CASSQGQGAAEAFF.

The chain combines TRBV2 with TRBJ2-2; a possible D gene is TRBD1 (6 bases). The V end lost 5 bases, the J end lost 7 bases, and 14 bases lay between the germline ends. The CDR3 length is 14 residues. Per germline, CDR1 SNHLY and CDR2 FYNNEI. CDR3 DNA: TGTGCCAGCAGTCGCAGGGGCAGAGGCGGGGAGCTGTTTTTT. Protein sequence: CASSRRGRGGELFF.

J is TRBJ2-7 and V is TRBV7-2, with 9 bases aligning to TRBD2. Germline V gives CDR1 SGHTA, CDR2 FQGNSA. This CDR3 contains 16 residues. Trimming at V came to 4 bases and at J to 0 bases, leaving 7 bases not matched to a gene. CDR3 region: CASSSHLAGSSYEQYF. CDR3 DNA sequence: TGTGCCAGCAGCTCTCACCTAGCGGGGAGCTCCTACGAGCAGTACTTC.

This clone was counted a single time. The V gene is TRBV24-1, the J gene TRBJ2-7; TRBD2 aligns across 14 bases. With V trimmed by 4 bases and J by 6 bases, 16 bases remained unmatched. The CDR3 is 19 residues long. Germline-derived CDR1 and CDR2 are KGHDR and SFDVKD. The CDR3 nucleotides are TGTGCCACCAGTGACCTAAACCCCTTGGGACTAGCGGGGGAGTCCGAGCAGTACGTC. Its translation is CATSDLNPLGLAGESEQYV.

The chain is built from TRBV9 and TRBJ1-1; the D gene is possibly TRBD1 (6 bases). Germline lookup yields CDR1 SGDLS and CDR2 YYNGEE. V lost 0 bases and J lost 1, with 10 bases in between. This CDR3 region has 15 residues. CDR3 bases: TGTGCCAGCAGCGTAGAAGGGACACCGAACACTGAAGCTTTCTTT. Protein: CASSVEGTPNTEAFF.

Here the CDR3 reads CASSFQGGGTETQYF. CDR3 DNA sequence: TGTGCCAGCAGTTTCCAAGGGGGGGGGACGGAGACCCAGTACTTC. The rearrangement joins TRBV6-5 to TRBJ2-5; TRBD2 might be the D (7 bases). The V and J ends lost 4 bases and 5 bases respectively, with 17 bases between them. The CDR3 is made up of 15 amino acids. Germline CDR1 is MNHEY and CDR2 is SVGAGI.

The chain carries TRBV4-1 and TRBJ1-2, with 7 bases that match TRBD1. The CDR3 contains 15 residues. V dropped 1 base and J dropped 7; count of bases not matched to a gene: 9. Germline CDR1 is MGHRA and CDR2 is YSYEKL. DNA for the CDR3: TGCGCCAGCAGCCAAGGGGGGGGACAGTGGTTTGGCTACACCTTC. Its protein product is CASSQGGGQWFGYTF.

This chain links TRBV6-6 with TRBJ1-1, with 9 bases identical to TRBD1. CDR1 and CDR2 (germline): MNHNY, SVGAGI (reference sequence). The V and J ends lost 6 bases and 2 bases, in that order; junction bases with no gene match: 4. The CDR3 length is 14 residues. Here the CDR3 DNA reads TGTGCCAGCAGCCGACAGGGGGTTAACACTGAAGCTTTCTTT. Encoded protein: CASSRQGVNTEAFF.